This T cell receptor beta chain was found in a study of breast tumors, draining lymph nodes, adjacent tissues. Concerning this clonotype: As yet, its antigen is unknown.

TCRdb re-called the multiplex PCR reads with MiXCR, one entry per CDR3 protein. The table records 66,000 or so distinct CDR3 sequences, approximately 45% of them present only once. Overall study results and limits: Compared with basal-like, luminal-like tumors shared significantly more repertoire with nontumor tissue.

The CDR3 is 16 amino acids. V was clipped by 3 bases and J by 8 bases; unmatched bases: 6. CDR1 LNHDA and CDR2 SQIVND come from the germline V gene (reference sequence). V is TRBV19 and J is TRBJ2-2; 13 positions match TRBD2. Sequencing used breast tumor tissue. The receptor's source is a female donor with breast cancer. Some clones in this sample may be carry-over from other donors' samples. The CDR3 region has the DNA TGTGCCAGTAGTATTGGGGGACTAGCGGGATTAGGGGAGCTGTTTTTT. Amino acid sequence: CASSIGGLAGLGELFF.